This TCR beta chain was profiled in a study of blood T cell repertoires in COVID-19. Study-wide background: Nucleic acid was either cDNA or gDNA, and it came from T cells, B-cell-depleted T cells, or PBMCs.

Original analysis: Reference gene primers were amplified, and this amplification served to estimate nucleated cell counts. Clones were read by immunoSEQ multiplex PCR, and TCRdb kept only the in-frame ones, dropping some. V, J and clone size reflect that table, while D and trimming were determined from the DNA. The sample has roughly 200,000 clones; about 88% are singletons. The length of the CDR3 is 14 residues. CDR1 is SEHNR and CDR2 is FQNEAQ in the germline V gene (reference sequence). Trimming shortened V by 6 bases and J by 8 bases, and 19 bases separated the two germline ends. This clone was recorded a few times. Cohort assignment relied on participant-reported clinical history.

The receptor comes from a woman in her thirties who had recovered from COVID-19. The gene calls are TRBV7-9 and TRBJ1-1; possible D gene TRBD1, 6 bases. Sample: PBMCs or T cells enriched from blood (not recorded which). CDR3 amino acids: CASRLTGSGGEAFF. Here the CDR3 DNA reads TGTGCCAGCAGGCTAACAGGGTCCGGAGGAGAAGCTTTCTTT.